The 20 T cell receptor beta chains below all came from one sample that was sequenced in a study of cytomegalovirus exposure and HLA in healthy donors. Primers: 60 Vbeta forward and 13 Jbeta reverse. Only in-frame clones appear in the TCRdb table, and some are missing; sequencing was by immunoSEQ multiplex PCR. This sample yields 150,000 to 200,000 clones, of which over 65% are seen a single time; 1.2% to 1.5% belongs to the top ten. Sample: PBMCs. The receptors originated from a woman under 40 in good health and CMV-seropositive.

The chain links TRBV30 to TRBJ2-7; 8 nucleotides agree with TRBD1. This CDR3 has 13 residues. V lost 5 bases, J lost 3 bases, and 6 bases stayed unmatched. CDR1 is GTSNPN, CDR2 SVGIG, per germline (reference sequence). CDR3 DNA sequence: TGTGCCTGGGGACAGGGTATTATCTACGAGCAGTACTTC. Residues: CAWGQGIIYEQYF. Based on the CDR3 plus reference TRBV30 and TRBJ2-7, the full variable domain is SQTIHQWPATLVQPVGSPLSLECTVEGTSNPNLYWYRQAAGRGLQLLFYSVGIGQISSEVPQNLSASRPQDRQFILSSKKLLLSDSGFYLCAWGQGIIYEQYFGPGTRLTVT.

The rearrangement uses TRBV5-1 and TRBJ2-1, with 7 bases identical to TRBD2. V shed 0 bases, J shed 2 bases, and the junction held 2 bases outside the gene matches. Germline CDR1 is SGHRS and CDR2 is YFSETQ. This CDR3 comprises 15 residues. The CDR3 DNA follows: TGCGCCAGCAGCTTGGAAACTAGCGCCTACAATGAGCAGTTCTTC. Its protein is CASSLETSAYNEQFF.

This clone appeared a few times. The chain uses TRBV28 and TRBJ2-7; a weak D match, TRBD1 (6 bases). The CDR3 runs 16 residues. Germline CDR1 is MDHEN and CDR2 is SYDVKM. V dropped 6 bases and J dropped 1 base, with 19 bases sitting between them. For the CDR3, the DNA is TGTGCCAGCAGCCTCCCGGGACAAACCTATTCCTACGAGCAGTACTTC. This translates into CASSLPGQTYSYEQYF.

The chain has TRBV4-3 and TRBJ2-2; tentative D call: TRBD2 (5 bases). This CDR3 spans 15 amino acids. Germline CDR1 and CDR2: LGHNA and YSLEER. Trimming took 11 bases from V and 4 from J, leaving 20 bases between them. The DNA for the CDR3 is TGCGCCGGCGCCCGAGCACCCCGGGGCACCGGGGAGCTGTTTTTT. Translated: CAGARAPRGTGELFF.

V is TRBV4-1 and J is TRBJ2-1; TRBD2 matches at 8 bases. Germline CDR1 MGHRA, CDR2 YSYEKL. J gave up 9 bases and V 2 bases, and 21 bases lay outside the gene matches. The CDR3 has 19 amino acids. The CDR3 protein is CASSQPFRGGPRNEAEQFF. The CDR3 bases are TGCGCCAGCAGCCAACCCTTCCGGGGGGGGCCCCGTAATGAGGCTGAGCAGTTCTTC.

This sequence joins TRBV11-2 and TRBJ1-3; weak D call: TRBD1 (5 bases). Trimming stripped 2 bases from V and 2 bases from J, with 16 bases between. The CDR3 has 17 amino acids. Germline-derived CDR1 and CDR2 are SGHAT and FQNNGV. The CDR3, as DNA: TGTGCCAGCAGCTTAAGTTTTCAGGGTTTGGCTGGAAACACCATATATTTT. Translating gives CASSLSFQGLAGNTIYF. Variable domain in full (rest from reference TRBV11-2 and TRBJ1-3): EAGVAQSPRYKIIEKRQSVAFWCNPISGHATLYWYQQILGQGPKLLIQFQNNGVVDDSQLPKDRFSAERLKGVDSTLKIQPAKLEDSAVYLCASSLSFQGLAGNTIYFGEGSWLTVV.

The rearrangement joins TRBV30 to TRBJ2-7, with TRBD1 matching over 10 bases. J gave up 4 bases and V 5 bases, and 2 bases lay outside the gene matches. The CDR3 is 12 residues long. Germline V CDR1 and CDR2: GTSNPN, SVGIG (reference sequence). The CDR3 loop is CAWGQGGYEQYF. The DNA for the CDR3 is TGTGCCTGGGGACAGGGGGGGTACGAGCAGTACTTC.

DNA of the CDR3: TGTGCCAGCAGCGACCTCAGGGGGGGCACAGATACGCAGTATTTT. As protein: CASSDLRGGTDTQYF. The genes are TRBV9 and TRBJ2-3; D possibly corresponds to TRBD1 (7 bases). V gave up 3 bases and J gave up 1 base, with 12 bases separating them. Germline V gives CDR1 SGDLS, CDR2 YYNGEE. The CDR3 length is 15 residues.

This rearrangement joins TRBV5-4 to TRBJ1-3, with D unclear. The germline V and J ends were trimmed by 2 bases and 0 bases, with 3 bases remaining between them. Germline V gives CDR1 SGHNT, CDR2 YYREEE (reference sequence). The CDR3 extends over 13 amino acids. The CDR3 region is CASSFYSGNTIYF. Here the CDR3 DNA reads TGTGCCAGCAGCTTCTACTCTGGAAACACCATATATTTT.

This clone was detected only a few times. The V and J genes are TRBV6-5 and TRBJ2-1, with 7 bases aligning to TRBD2. Trimming at V came to 3 bases and at J to 3 bases, leaving 2 bases not matched to a gene. CDR1 is MNHEY, CDR2 SVGAGI, per germline. The CDR3 has 14 residues. CDR3 sequence reads: CASSYGRGYNEQFF. The CDR3 DNA follows: TGTGCCAGCAGTTATGGGAGGGGCTACAATGAGCAGTTCTTC.

This chain connects TRBV11-3 to TRBJ2-2; maybe TRBD2 (7 bases). Deletions cut 1 base from V and 3 bases from J, with 15 bases between. This CDR3 comprises 17 residues. Looked up from germline, CDR1 is SGHNT and CDR2 is YENEEA. The CDR3 DNA is TGTGCCAGCAGCTTAGGGTTCGGGCGGGGGCACACCGGGGAGCTGTTTTTT. Its translation: CASSLGFGRGHTGELFF.

The chain joins TRBV5-1 to TRBJ1-1, with D unresolved. V lost 5 bases, J lost 2 bases, and 10 bases lay in between. The CDR3 loop spans 13 amino acids. Germline lookup yields CDR1 SGHRS and CDR2 YFSETQ. The CDR3 sequence is CASSSGLNTEAFF. The CDR3 DNA sequence: TGCGCCAGCAGTTCGGGTCTTAACACTGAAGCTTTCTTT.

The V call is TRBV6-5, the J call TRBJ2-1; TRBD2 is a possible D gene (6 bases). The germline gives CDR1 MNHEY, CDR2 SVGAGI. The CDR3 totals 14 residues. V was cut by 3 bases and J by 6 bases, with 12 bases left in between. The CDR3 is CASSYTGESNEQFF. The CDR3 DNA sequence: TGTGCCAGCAGTTATACGGGGGAGAGCAATGAGCAGTTCTTC.

This chain connects TRBV5-6 to TRBJ2-7; 7 positions match TRBD1. CDR3 size: 14 residues. The V gene end was trimmed by 2 bases and the J gene end by 9 bases; junction bases not matched to a gene: 11. Germline CDR1 SGHDT, CDR2 YYEEEE. The CDR3 loop is CASSLRQGVGGQYF. The CDR3 DNA reads TGTGCCAGCAGCTTAAGGCAGGGGGTTGGAGGGCAGTACTTC.

J is TRBJ2-7 and V is TRBV7-2; TRBD2 might be the D (6 bases). The ends were cut back, 3 bases at V and 7 bases at J, with 19 bases in the middle. CDR1 is SGHTA, CDR2 FQGNSA, per germline. This CDR3 contains 15 residues. CDR3 nucleotide sequence: TGTGCCAGCAGCTTGGGGCTCGGGACTGCAAATGAGCAGTACTTC. It encodes CASSLGLGTANEQYF.

The count of this clone is one. The chain has TRBV4-1 and TRBJ1-4; a possible D gene is TRBD1 (5 bases). The V gene's germline CDR1 is MGHRA and CDR2 YSYEKL. CDR3 length: 15 amino acids. V gave up 2 bases and J gave up 6 bases, with 13 bases separating them. The CDR3: CASSQQGTGDEKLFF. CDR3 sequence (DNA): TGCGCCAGCAGCCAACAAGGGACTGGGGATGAAAAACTGTTTTTT.

V usage is TRBV19 and J usage is TRBJ2-2; D may be TRBD1 (6 bases). CDR3 length: 13 residues. Per germline, CDR1 LNHDA and CDR2 SQIVND (reference sequence). V shed 5 bases and J shed 5 bases, with 9 bases lying between them. CDR3 loop: CASSGQGTGELFF. The CDR3, as DNA: TGTGCCAGTAGTGGTCAGGGGACCGGGGAGCTGTTTTTT.

The V call is TRBV29-1, the J call TRBJ2-7, with TRBD2 matching over 15 bases. V gave up 3 bases and J gave up 2 bases; unmatched junction bases: 5. Germline V gene data show CDR1 as SQVTM and CDR2 as ANQGSEA. The CDR3 has 16 amino acids. The CDR3 DNA reads as TGCAGCGTTGAGGGGACTAGCGGGAGGAGCCCCTACGAGCAGTACTTC. It encodes CSVEGTSGRSPYEQYF.

This clone was observed a single time. The chain combines TRBV27 with TRBJ2-7, with 7 nucleotides matching TRBD2. The junction had 12 bases not matched to a gene; V was cut back by 5 bases and J by 5 bases. Germline CDR1 reads MNHEY; CDR2 reads SMNVEV (reference sequence). The CDR3 runs 15 residues. The CDR3: CASSPLGREPHEQYF. The CDR3 DNA is TGTGCCAGCAGTCCCCTGGGGAGGGAACCCCACGAGCAGTACTTC.

V gene TRBV11-2 combines with J gene TRBJ1-1; D is unresolved. The CDR3 loop spans 14 amino acids. V lost 0 bases to trimming and J lost 3 bases, with 8 bases between them. From germline, CDR1 is SGHAT and CDR2 FQNNGV. This CDR3 reads CASSLDRWDTEAFF. The CDR3 DNA sequence: TGTGCCAGCAGCTTAGACAGGTGGGACACTGAAGCTTTCTTT.